One sample yielded the 8 T cell receptor beta chains listed below, sequenced in a study of shared clonotypes between healthy human individuals. Method: immunoSEQ multiplex PCR; TCRdb's copy keeps in-frame clones and lacks some. The profile shows about 2 million clones, roughly 94% of them singletons. The sequenced sample was naive CD4+ T cells sorted from blood. Subset given: CD45RA+ positively selected. Receptors originate from a man younger than 35 in good health.

The chain couples TRBV15 to TRBJ1-2; D not certain. CDR1 and CDR2 from the germline V gene are LNHNV and YYDKDF (reference sequence). CDR3 length: 15 amino acids. Deletions cut 1 base from V and 4 bases from J, with 13 bases between. The CDR3 bases are TGTGCCACCAGCAGAGTAGGGCAGGCCACCTATGGCTACACCTTC. It specifies CATSRVGQATYGYTF.

This clone was seen only once. J is TRBJ2-4 and V is TRBV10-1, with 7 bases that match TRBD2. J gave up 3 bases and V 2 bases, and 4 bases lay outside the gene matches. Germline CDR1 reads WNHNN; CDR2 reads SYGVQD (reference sequence). CDR3 length equals 15 residues. CDR3 DNA: TGCGCCAGCAGTGAGGCGGAGCGGGGCAAAAACATTCAGTACTTC. Translating it yields CASSEAERGKNIQYF.

The chain has TRBV7-2 and TRBJ2-2; D remains unclear. Germline CDR1 is SGHTA and CDR2 is FQGNSA. This CDR3 is built from 15 residues. The V and J ends lost 5 bases and 4 bases respectively, with 14 bases between them. CDR3 sequence: CASSPFASGTGELFF. The DNA of the CDR3 is TGTGCCAGCAGCCCCTTTGCATCCGGCACCGGGGAGCTGTTTTTT.

The V gene is TRBV7-2, the J gene TRBJ2-3, with D maybe TRBD2 (6 bases). There are 14 residues in the CDR3. Trimming pared 5 bases from V and 5 bases from J, leaving 14 bases between. The germline CDR1 and CDR2 sequences are SGHTA and FQGNSA. In DNA form, the CDR3 reads TGTGCCAGCAGCGGCGGGAATGAGAAAGATACGCAGTATTTT. Its translation is CASSGGNEKDTQYF.

The genes are TRBV29-1 and TRBJ2-3, with a tentative D call TRBD1 (6 bases). Germline V gene sequence: CDR1 SQVTM, CDR2 ANQGSEA. This CDR3 has 12 amino acids. Trimming removed 6 bases at V and 6 bases at J, with 13 bases between. The CDR3 is CSVDRSGDTQYF. The CDR3 nucleotides are TGCAGCGTAGACAGGTCGGGGGATACGCAGTATTTT.

This rearrangement joins TRBV5-1 to TRBJ2-7; D is unresolved. This CDR3 is 14 amino acids long. V was clipped by 4 bases and J by 0 bases, with 11 bases between them. CDR1 is SGHRS, CDR2 YFSETQ, per germline. As DNA, the CDR3 is TGCGCCAGCAGCGGGCAGGATAGCTCCTACGAGCAGTACTTC. Amino acids: CASSGQDSSYEQYF. Full variable domain (missing parts from reference TRBV5-1 and TRBJ2-7): KAGVTQTPRYLIKTRGQQVTLSCSPISGHRSVSWYQQTPGQGLQFLFEYFSETQRNKGNFPGRFSGRQFSNSRSEMNVSTLELGDSALYLCASSGQDSSYEQYFGPGTRLTVT.

This clone showed up just once. The V gene is TRBV6-5, the J gene TRBJ2-2; D possibly uses TRBD1 or TRBD2 (5 bases each). From germline, CDR1 is MNHEY and CDR2 SVGAGI. Trimming cost V 6 bases and J 5 bases, with 16 bases left between them. This CDR3 has 15 residues. The CDR3 bases are TGTGCCAGCAGCGCACGTGGGGGTAGAACCGGGGAGCTGTTTTTT. It encodes CASSARGGRTGELFF.

A note on this clone: The sample has other DNA sequences that encode this CDR3 too. The chain has TRBV7-9 and TRBJ2-3, with D unresolved. CDR1 is SEHNR and CDR2 is FQNEAQ in the germline V gene (reference sequence). Trimming removed 5 bases from V and 4 bases from J, with 7 bases in between. The CDR3 spans 12 residues. As DNA, the CDR3 is TGTGCCAGCAGCCTCTCCTCAGATACGCAGTATTTT. The encoded protein is CASSLSSDTQYF.